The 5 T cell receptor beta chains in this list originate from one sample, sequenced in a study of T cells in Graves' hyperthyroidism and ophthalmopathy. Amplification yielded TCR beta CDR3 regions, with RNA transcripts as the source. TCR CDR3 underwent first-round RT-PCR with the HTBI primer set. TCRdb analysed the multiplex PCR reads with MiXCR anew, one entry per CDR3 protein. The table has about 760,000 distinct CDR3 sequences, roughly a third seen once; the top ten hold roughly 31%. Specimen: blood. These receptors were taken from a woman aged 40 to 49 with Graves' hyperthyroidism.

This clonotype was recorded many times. CDR3: CASSIATGTYEQYF. The DNA of the CDR3 is TGTGCCAGTAGTATAGCGACGGGAACCTACGAGCAGTACTTC. The rearrangement uses TRBV19 and TRBJ2-7; D perhaps matches TRBD2 (5 bases). This CDR3 region has 14 residues. CDR1 and CDR2 from the germline V gene are LNHDA and SQIVND (reference sequence). V was cut by 1 base and J by 2 bases, with 9 bases left in between.

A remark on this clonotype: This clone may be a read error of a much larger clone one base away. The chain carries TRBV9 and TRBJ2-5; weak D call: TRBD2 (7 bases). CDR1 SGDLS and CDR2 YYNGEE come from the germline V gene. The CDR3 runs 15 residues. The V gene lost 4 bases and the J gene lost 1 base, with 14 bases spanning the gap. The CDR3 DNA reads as TGTGCCAGCAGCCCTTTCGGGGGGCTCCAAGAGACCCAGTACTTC. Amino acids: CASSPFGGLQETQYF.

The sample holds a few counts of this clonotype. The CDR3 nucleotides read TGTGCCATCAGTGAGAGGGGGTTACTAGCGCGAGACAAAGATACGCAGTATTTT. It translates to CAISERGLLARDKDTQYF. V and J are TRBV10-3 and TRBJ2-3, with D perhaps TRBD2 (7 bases). The ends were cut back, 2 bases at V and 5 bases at J, with 23 bases in the middle. This CDR3 is 18 amino acids long. Per germline, CDR1 ENHRY and CDR2 SYGVKD.

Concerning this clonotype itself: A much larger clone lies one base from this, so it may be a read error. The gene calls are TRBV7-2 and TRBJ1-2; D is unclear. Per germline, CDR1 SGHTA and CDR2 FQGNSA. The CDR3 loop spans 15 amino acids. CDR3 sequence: CVSNELGVLGEGYTF. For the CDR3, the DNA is TGTGTCAGCAACGAATTGGGCGTACTGGGAGAGGGCTACACCTTC.

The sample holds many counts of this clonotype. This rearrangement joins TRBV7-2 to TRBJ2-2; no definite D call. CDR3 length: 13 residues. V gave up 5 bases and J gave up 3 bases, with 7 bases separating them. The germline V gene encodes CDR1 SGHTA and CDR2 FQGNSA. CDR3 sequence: CASSPTHTGELFF. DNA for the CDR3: TGTGCCAGCAGCCCTACCCACACCGGGGAGCTGTTTTTT.